Presented here are 20 T cell receptor beta chains from one specimen sequenced in a study of low-dose radiotherapy and immunotherapy resistance in tumors. Primers targeting TRAV and TRBV primed first-strand cDNA, covering alpha and beta chains. Amplification of TCRs used a constant-region primer and V-primer adapter for roughly 18 PCR cycles. TCRdb recomputed calls from the reads with MiXCR, one row per CDR3 protein. Found here are 59,000 or so distinct CDR3 sequences, approximately 26% of them singletons; the top ten hold about 6.6%. Time point defined: before trial treatment. This sample comprised PBMCs, obtained before treatment. The source is a male donor with rectosigmoid adenocarcinoma.

On this clonotype itself: A far larger clone is one base from this, pointing to a likely read error. V usage is TRBV2 and J usage is TRBJ2-7; TRBD1 matches at 12 bases. The trim removed 6 bases at V and 7 bases at J, leaving 10 bases unmatched. Germline CDR1 is SNHLY and CDR2 is FYNNEI. The CDR3 contains 15 residues. The CDR3 DNA sequence: TGTGCCAGCAGGGGGGACAGGGGGCCTTGGAATGAGCAGTACTTC. Its translation is CASRGDRGPWNEQYF.

There are many counts of this clonotype. The chain links TRBV18 to TRBJ2-6; no reliable D call. The germline CDR1 and CDR2 sequences are KGHSH and LQKENI. Trimming stripped 4 bases from V and 0 bases from J, with 13 bases between. The CDR3 contains 17 residues. As DNA, the CDR3 is TGTGCCAGCTCACGTGGTGGAGCCCGCTCTGGGGCCAACGTCCTGACTTTC. The encoded protein is CASSRGGARSGANVLTF.

The chain carries TRBV18 and TRBJ1-5; 8 bases match TRBD1. The CDR3 runs to 13 residues. The V gene end was trimmed by 8 bases and the J gene end by 5 bases; junction bases not matched to a gene: 5. Germline V lookup: CDR1 KGHSH, CDR2 LQKENI. The CDR3 here is CASSLTGDQPQHF. CDR3 coding DNA: TGTGCCAGCAGCTTGACAGGGGATCAGCCCCAGCATTTT.

Regarding this clonotype: Only one base separates this from a far larger clonotype, so it likely reflects a read error. The gene calls are TRBV4-1 and TRBJ2-1, with D possibly TRBD2 on 7 matching bases. CDR3 length: 14 residues. Germline V lookup: CDR1 MGHRA, CDR2 YSYEKL. The V and J ends lost 4 bases and 10 bases respectively, with 17 bases between them. The CDR3 DNA reads TGCGCCAGCAGCCGGACGGGGGGCGGCTACGAGCAGTTCTTC. It is translated as CASSRTGGGYEQFF.

This clonotype was counted at least ten times. The V gene is TRBV12-3 or TRBV12-4, the J gene TRBJ1-2; D is possibly TRBD1 (5 bases). V was shortened by 1 base and J by 0 bases, with 9 bases between the two germline ends. This CDR3 has 15 residues. CDR3 in DNA: TGTGCCAGCAGTTTAGGGGGCAGAACTAACTATGGCTACACCTTC. It yields the protein CASSLGGRTNYGYTF.

In this sample, this clonotype turned up many times. The chain recombines TRBV28 with TRBJ1-5; D is possibly TRBD1 (6 bases). CDR1 and CDR2 from the germline V gene are MDHEN and SYDVKM. The CDR3 is 15 residues long. V was shortened by 7 bases and J by 5 bases, with 18 bases between the two germline ends. CDR3 sequence (DNA): TGTGCCAGCACCTTAGGGAGTCAGGGGTATCAGCCCCAGCATTTT. It specifies CASTLGSQGYQPQHF.

Notes on this clonotype: A read error may produce the germline difference seen at one junction end. The rearrangement joins TRBV4-1 to TRBJ2-1, with unresolved D. Germline CDR1 and CDR2: MGHRA and YSYEKL. The CDR3 loop spans 13 amino acids. The CDR3 nucleotides are TGCGCCAGCAGCCAAGATTCCTCCTTTCTTCTCAGCTTC. Translated, it gives CASSQDSSFLLSF.

This clonotype was recorded at least ten times. This sequence joins TRBV3-1 and TRBJ2-5; TRBD1 matches at 10 bases. The CDR3 runs to 17 residues. V was pared by 5 bases and J by 4 bases, with 13 bases of the junction left unmatched. The germline V gene has CDR1 LGHDT and CDR2 YNNKEL (reference sequence). DNA of the CDR3: TGTGCCAGCAGCTCTCGAAGGACAGGGGGGCTAGGAGAGACCCAGTACTTC. Its translation: CASSSRRTGGLGETQYF.

The rearrangement links TRBV5-4 to TRBJ2-1, with 10 bases identical to TRBD2. The V gene end was trimmed by 3 bases and the J gene end by 5 bases; junction bases not matched to a gene: 5. The CDR3 runs 15 residues. Germline loops: CDR1 SGHNT, CDR2 YYREEE (reference sequence). The DNA for the CDR3 is TGTGCCAGCAGCTCGACTAGCGGGCTAGACAATGAGCAGTTCTTC. It yields the protein CASSSTSGLDNEQFF.

This clonotype was seen many times. This chain joins TRBV20-1 and TRBJ2-5, with 8 bases identical to TRBD2. Germline V gives CDR1 DFQATT, CDR2 SNEGSKA (reference sequence). The V and J ends lost 5 bases and 4 bases, in that order; junction bases with no gene match: 6. This CDR3 contains 13 residues. CDR3 nucleotide sequence: TGCAGTGCTCAGACCGGGGGGGGAGAGACCCAGTACTTC. Encoded protein: CSAQTGGGETQYF.

This clonotype was picked up many times. This chain connects TRBV7-3 to TRBJ2-3; 8 bases agree with TRBD2. V lost 2 bases to trimming and J lost 9 bases; unmatched junction nucleotides: 13. Germline lookup yields CDR1 SGHTA and CDR2 FQGTGA. This CDR3 spans 16 amino acids. The CDR3 is CASSLGGNTGGGTQYF. Written as DNA, the CDR3 is TGTGCCAGCAGCTTAGGAGGGAACACCGGCGGGGGGACGCAGTATTTT.

This clonotype was seen a handful of times. The chain joins TRBV5-1 to TRBJ2-1, with 12 bases lining up with TRBD2. Germline assignment: CDR1 SGHRS and CDR2 YFSETQ. The J segment lost 3 bases and the V segment lost 4 bases, leaving 2 bases of the junction unmatched. CDR3 length: 15 residues. This CDR3 reads CASSPGLAGYNEQFF. CDR3 sequence (DNA): TGCGCCAGCAGCCCGGGACTAGCGGGCTACAATGAGCAGTTCTTC.

On this clonotype itself: A far larger clone differs by one base, so this is likely a read error. The chain carries TRBV10-3 and TRBJ1-6, with D hard to call. Between the trimmed V and J ends, which lost 5 bases and 7 bases, there was a span of 15 bases. The CDR3 contains 15 residues. Germline V gene lookup returns CDR1 ENHRY and CDR2 SYGVKD. CDR3 amino acids: CAISPASQWNSPLHF. CDR3 nucleotides: TGTGCCATCAGTCCGGCGTCACAGTGGAATTCACCCCTCCACTTT.

The rearrangement links TRBV6-1 to TRBJ2-7; TRBD1 might be the D (6 bases). In germline, CDR1 is MNHNS, CDR2 SASEGT. This CDR3 has 13 residues. The V and J ends lost 6 bases and 6 bases respectively, with 15 bases between them. The chain's CDR3 is CASSAGTPGEQYF. The DNA for the CDR3 is TGTGCCAGCAGCGCCGGGACACCAGGCGAGCAGTACTTC.

This chain links TRBV18 with TRBJ1-1, with 12 bases lining up with TRBD1. Losses at the gene ends were 3 bases for V and 11 bases for J; bases not matched to a gene: 7. The CDR3 covers 14 residues. Germline V lookup: CDR1 KGHSH, CDR2 LQKENI. CDR3: CASSPQGQGARAFF. Written as DNA, the CDR3 is TGTGCCAGCTCACCCCAGGGACAGGGGGCGCGGGCTTTCTTT. The variable domain in full, completed from reference TRBV18 and TRBJ1-1, reads NAGVMQNPRHLVRRRGQEARLRCSPMKGHSHVYWYRQLPEEGLKFMVYLQKENIIDESGMPKERFSAEFPKEGPSILRIQQVVRGDSAAYFCASSPQGQGARAFFGQGTRLTVV.

This clonotype appeared many times. This rearrangement joins TRBV12-3 or TRBV12-4 to TRBJ1-5, with D possibly matching TRBD1 (5 bases). This CDR3 region has 16 residues. V was trimmed by 6 bases and J by 3 bases, leaving 18 bases between them. CDR3 coding DNA: TGTGCCAGCAGCTATACACCGGGGCGCTACAATCAGCCCCAGCATTTT. It encodes CASSYTPGRYNQPQHF.

V gene TRBV7-6 combines with J gene TRBJ2-5, with D possibly being TRBD1 (6 bases). CDR1 is SGHVS, CDR2 FNYEAQ, per germline. V was cut by 0 bases and J by 3 bases, with 11 bases left in between. This CDR3 contains 15 residues. CDR3 coding DNA: TGTGCCAGCAGCTTAGCGACCAGGGGAGAAGAGACCCAGTACTTC. Translated, it gives CASSLATRGEETQYF.

This clonotype was detected ten times or more. The rearrangement joins TRBV2 to TRBJ2-7; the D gene is possibly TRBD2 (5 bases). Trimming cost V 3 bases and J 1 base, with 16 bases left between them. The CDR3 totals 16 residues. CDR1 is SNHLY, CDR2 FYNNEI, per germline. CDR3 DNA: TGTGCCAGCAGTGAGGATGTTATCGAGCGGTCCTACGAGCAGTACTTC. Translation: CASSEDVIERSYEQYF.

Concerning this clonotype: A single base is all that separates this from a far larger clone, so a read error is likely. The gene calls are TRBV11-2 and TRBJ2-1; possible D gene TRBD2, 6 bases. Germline CDR1 is SGHAT and CDR2 is FQNNGV. The V end was cut by 2 bases, the J end by 10 bases, with 18 bases between. The CDR3 loop spans 15 amino acids. The DNA for the CDR3 is TGTGCCAGCAGCTTAAAGGGCGGCGGGGCAGGAGAGCAGTTCTTC. Residues: CASSLKGGGAGEQFF.

With regard to this clonotype: This is likely an artifact of a read error, given a far larger clone one base away. The chain has TRBV28 and TRBJ2-1; tentative D call: TRBD1 (6 bases). Per germline, CDR1 MDHEN and CDR2 SYDVKM. This CDR3 comprises 19 residues. V gave up 6 bases and J gave up 13 bases, with 37 bases separating them. In nucleotides, the CDR3 is TGTGCCAGCAGCTTGAGGCGACAGGCCATCTTTCGCCGCCAAGAGACCCAGTTCTTC. This translates into CASSLRRQAIFRRQETQFF.